Described below is a single T cell receptor beta chain sequence and its context. Antigen specificity is unknown. These data originate in a study of T cell responses to AZD1222 COVID-19 vaccine. Study-level points and caveats: Targets within unmutated variant regions were reportedly found for nearly half of spike-specific TCRs. Sampling captured repertoires only after the peak T cell response. Clonal diversity was possibly underestimated; the donors were predominantly white British and more often female. Once two AZD1222 doses were given, Spike-specific TCR breadth and depth went up.

The CDR3 length is 15 residues. CDR1 and CDR2 (germline): MNHEY, SVGEGT. The V end lost 2 bases, the J end lost 6 bases, and 11 bases lay between the germline ends. Produced via immunoSEQ multiplex PCR; TCRdb's table is partial and in-frame only. This repertoire shows 85,000 to 120,000 clones, 84% found once; its top ten account for about a sixth. The TCR sequence derives from an adult in good health. Sequencing was performed on peripheral blood, taken on day 0 of AZD1222 vaccination. The chain carries TRBV6-2 or TRBV6-3 and TRBJ1-6; TRBD1 might be the D (5 bases). The chain's CDR3 is CASSYVGPVNSPLHF. The CDR3 coding sequence is TGTGCCAGCAGTTACGTGGGGCCGGTTAATTCACCCCTCCACTTT.